The sequence of this T cell receptor (beta chain) was determined in a study of response to subunit inactivated influenza vaccine (dated by TCRdb to 2016 to 2019). Describing the broader study: Deep quantitative T cell receptor repertoire profiling was used in the study to track responses to a trivalent subunit inactivated influenza vaccine.

Taken from cysteine to phenylalanine, the CDR3 has 14 residues. The DNA shown is the 42-base CDR3, in frame from base 1. V is pared back by 2 bases and J by 4 bases, with 11 bases lying between the germline termini. The full study reports these points: It was suggested by the authors that each seasonal influenza vaccination may recruit only a limited number of new T cells.

As for this clonotype: The antigen it binds to is not known. Base qualities are not recorded, but no much larger clone differs from it by a single base.

The library relied on RT-PCR. Sequencing instrument: Illumina HiSeq 2500. The public reads were reprocessed in TCRdb via fastp at Q25 and MiXCR, keeping in-frame beta chains. When rows share a CDR3 protein, they turn into one entry using the most common DNA and genes. A total of around 490,000 distinct CDR3 sequences appear in this sample, 6% to 9% of them only once. About an eighth of the sample is in the top ten clones. The V and J segments used are TRBV12-3 or TRBV12-4 and TRBJ1-2, with the D gene not clear enough to name. The sequences come from PBMCs from blood, collected less than 30 months after vaccination. The TCR comes from a man aged 50-75 years who received an inactivated influenza vaccine. Donor details come from another sample of the same person, matched by shared clones. The CDR3 corresponds to CASSLRTHLYGYTF. The sequence in DNA is TGTGCCAGCAGTTTACGTACACACCTCTATGGCTACACCTTC.